This T cell receptor (beta chain) stems from a study of neurological immune-mediated disorders. MiXCR, run by TCRdb on the 5' RACE reads, gives a single entry per CDR3 protein. The sample shows fewer than 40,000 distinct CDR3 sequences, just over 4% of them seen only once. The study, taken as a whole, reports: In HTLV-1-associated myelopathy, TCR clonal expansion was greatest, and in multiple sclerosis it was least, below healthy controls.

The CDR3 is 13 residues long. Per the germline V gene, CDR1 is LNHDA and CDR2 is SQIVND (reference sequence). V was cut by 5 bases and J by 6 bases, with 13 bases left in between. Libraries from sorted cells each used some 1 million CD4+ or CD8+ T cells. This clonotype has at least ten counts. What it binds is unknown. The TCR was taken from a woman in her forties in good health. The chain recombines TRBV19 with TRBJ1-2, with a weak D call TRBD1 (5 bases). Sequenced material: CD4+ T cells from blood. This chain's CDR3 is CASSLGTENGYTF. As DNA, the CDR3 is TGTGCCAGTAGTTTAGGGACGGAGAATGGCTACACCTTC.